The 18 T cell receptor beta chains in this list originate from one sample, sequenced in a study of CD8 T cells in Susac syndrome. An amount of RNA that ranged from roughly 0.5 to 1 ug was reverse transcribed with random hexamers. In TCRdb, the immunoSEQ multiplex PCR reads were re-called with MiXCR into one record per CDR3 protein. Among 150,000 to 200,000 distinct CDR3 sequences listed, roughly 94% were seen once. The sequencing input was CD4+ T cells from PBMCs. The receptors shown here come from a human donor with Susac syndrome.

This clonotype appeared once. This chain joins TRBV30 and TRBJ1-2, with D maybe TRBD1 (6 bases). Trimming shortened V by 2 bases and J by 5 bases, and 12 bases separated the two germline ends. CDR1 and CDR2 (germline): GTSNPN, SVGIG (reference sequence). The CDR3 has 13 amino acids. CDR3 sequence: CAWSQTGPYGYTF. The CDR3 DNA reads TGTGCCTGGAGTCAGACAGGCCCATATGGCTACACCTTC.

The sample holds one count of this clonotype. This chain connects TRBV20-1 to TRBJ2-7; 7 bases are a match to TRBD1. Trimming took 3 bases from V and 0 from J; bases not matched to a gene: 8. From germline, CDR1 is DFQATT and CDR2 SNEGSKA (reference sequence). The CDR3 covers 15 residues. Here the CDR3 reads CSARSGQRSSYEQYF. The CDR3, as DNA: TGCAGTGCTAGGTCGGGACAGAGGAGCTCCTACGAGCAGTACTTC.

V and J are TRBV2 and TRBJ2-6, with D uncertain. The CDR3 covers 14 residues. The V end lost 3 bases, the J end lost 4 bases, and 7 bases lay between the germline ends. CDR1 SNHLY and CDR2 FYNNEI come from the germline V gene. CDR3 region: CASSESVGANVLTF. As DNA, the CDR3 is TGTGCCAGCAGTGAGAGTGTCGGGGCCAACGTCCTGACTTTC.

The rearrangement uses TRBV6-2 or TRBV6-3 and TRBJ2-7; 7 nucleotides match TRBD2. The CDR3 spans 16 residues. With V trimmed by 0 bases and J by 3 bases, 8 bases remained unmatched. The germline gives CDR1 MNHEY, CDR2 SVGEGT. CDR3 in amino acids: CASSYSNSGSLYEQYF. The CDR3 DNA reads TGTGCCAGCAGTTACTCGAATAGCGGGTCCCTCTACGAGCAGTACTTC.

The chain employs TRBV12-3 or TRBV12-4 and TRBJ2-5, with D possibly TRBD2 on 6 matching bases. The germline V and J ends were trimmed by 4 bases and 5 bases, with 17 bases remaining between them. The CDR3 has 15 amino acids. The CDR3 DNA reads as TGTGCCAGCAGTTCAAGACGGGGACTCGGCGAGACCCAGTACTTC. Translating gives CASSSRRGLGETQYF.

This chain uses TRBV2 with TRBJ1-2; possibly TRBD1 for D (5 bases). The length of the CDR3 is 13 residues. Trimming removed 11 bases at V and 3 bases at J, with 16 bases between. Per the germline V gene, CDR1 is SNHLY and CDR2 is FYNNEI. In DNA form, the CDR3 reads TGTGCCGGGGGGTGGCGAAGGGACTATGGCTACACCTTC. It specifies CAGGWRRDYGYTF.

This clonotype was found once. The chain couples TRBV15 to TRBJ2-3; 8 bases are a match to TRBD2. The CDR3 is 19 amino acids. After removal of 0 bases from V and 0 bases from J, the junction contained 11 bases not matched to a gene. The germline V gene has CDR1 LNHNV and CDR2 YYDKDF (reference sequence). Here the CDR3 reads CATSRDRWASGYSTDTQYF. DNA for the CDR3: TGTGCCACCAGCAGAGATAGGTGGGCTAGCGGGTATAGCACAGATACGCAGTATTTT.

The chain couples TRBV9 to TRBJ2-1, with 10 nucleotides matching TRBD2. Trimming removed 0 bases from V and 7 bases from J; junction bases left unmatched: 7. This CDR3 is 16 amino acids long. Germline CDR1 and CDR2: SGDLS and YYNGEE. CDR3 in DNA: TGTGCCAGCAGCGTAGTCGAGCGGGGGGGCCAGAATGAGCAGTTCTTC. It encodes CASSVVERGGQNEQFF.

DNA of the CDR3: TGTGCCAGCAGCCAAGATTTCGGAGTGAGTGAAAAACTGTTTTTT. Protein product: CASSQDFGVSEKLFF. This chain links TRBV14 with TRBJ1-4; D gene uncertain. V lost 0 bases and J 7 bases, leaving 12 bases between the germline ends. CDR3 length: 15 residues. CDR1 and CDR2 from the germline V gene are SGHDN and FVKESK.

This chain joins TRBV5-4 and TRBJ2-1; TRBD1 matches at 7 bases. The CDR3 spans 17 residues. Germline assignment: CDR1 SGHNT and CDR2 YYREEE (reference sequence). Germline trimming cut 3 bases from V and 2 bases from J; bases unmatched to any gene: 11. CDR3 in DNA: TGTGCCAGCAGCTCCGCCCCAACCGGGACAGCCTACAATGAGCAGTTCTTC. This encodes CASSSAPTGTAYNEQFF.

The chain joins TRBV25-1 to TRBJ1-1, with 7 bases aligning to TRBD1. Per the germline V gene, CDR1 is MGHDK and CDR2 is SYGVNS. This CDR3 contains 15 residues. With 6 bases clipped from V and 6 bases from J, the junction kept 13 bases outside the gene matches. The CDR3 DNA reads as TGTGCCAGCAGCCGAGCGACAGGGATTATGCCTGAAGCTTTCTTT. Its protein is CASSRATGIMPEAFF.

This chain joins TRBV19 and TRBJ2-7, with 7 bases that match TRBD1. The CDR3 length is 13 residues. Trimming cost V 1 base and J 3 bases; bases outside gene matches: 0. The germline gives CDR1 LNHDA, CDR2 SQIVND (reference sequence). The chain's CDR3 is CASSIAGGYEQYF. The CDR3 nucleotides read TGTGCCAGTAGTATAGCAGGGGGCTACGAGCAGTACTTC.

J is TRBJ1-1 and V is TRBV28; D uncertain. With 5 bases removed from V and 7 bases from J, the gap between germline ends came to 8 bases. This CDR3 has 11 amino acids. The germline gives CDR1 MDHEN, CDR2 SYDVKM. This CDR3 reads CASSSPNEAFF. The CDR3 nucleotides are TGTGCCAGCAGTAGCCCTAATGAAGCTTTCTTT.

The V gene is TRBV20-1, the J gene TRBJ1-1; D gene unclear. This CDR3 comprises 13 residues. V shed 2 bases and J shed 1 base, with 8 bases lying between them. Germline CDR1 DFQATT, CDR2 SNEGSKA (reference sequence). The CDR3 sequence is CSARRTANTEAFF. The DNA for the CDR3 is TGCAGTGCTAGAAGGACGGCGAACACTGAAGCTTTCTTT.

The chain couples TRBV20-1 to TRBJ1-1; 10 bases are shared with TRBD1. CDR1 DFQATT and CDR2 SNEGSKA come from the germline V gene (reference sequence). The ends lost 5 bases at V and 4 bases at J; junction bases unmatched: 10. The CDR3 totals 15 residues. The chain's CDR3 is CSAPPFDRGLTEAFF. The CDR3, as DNA: TGCAGTGCTCCACCCTTCGACAGGGGGCTCACTGAAGCTTTCTTT.

The V call is TRBV27, the J call TRBJ2-5; D is unresolved. Trimming left V 8 bases short and J 4 bases short, with 11 bases between. CDR3 size: 12 residues. The germline gives CDR1 MNHEY, CDR2 SMNVEV (reference sequence). CDR3: CASGPSGETQYF. CDR3 in DNA: TGTGCCAGCGGCCCATCCGGAGAGACCCAGTACTTC.

This chain connects TRBV7-2 to TRBJ2-5; either TRBD1 or TRBD2 may fit D (6 bases each). This CDR3 has 13 amino acids. The V gene's germline CDR1 is SGHTA and CDR2 FQGNSA. Trimming took 8 bases from V and 2 from J, leaving 12 bases between them. The CDR3 nucleotides are TGTGCCAGCCACTCGGGGGCTCAAGAGACCCAGTACTTC. Translation: CASHSGAQETQYF.

The chain links TRBV19 to TRBJ1-6, with 10 bases fitting TRBD1. The germline V gene has CDR1 LNHDA and CDR2 SQIVND (reference sequence). J was trimmed by 3 bases and V by 5 bases; bases with no gene match: 4. The CDR3 covers 16 residues. The CDR3 sequence is CASSGTGEIYNSPLHF. The CDR3 coding sequence is TGTGCCAGTAGTGGGACAGGGGAAATCTATAATTCACCCCTCCACTTT.